The sequence of this T cell receptor (beta chain) was determined in a study of blood T cell repertoires in COVID-19. As for the study in general: Donors in the United States, Italy and Spain gave samples during acute or convalescent COVID-19. PBMCs, B-cell-depleted T cells, or T cells were the source of the cDNA or gDNA that made up the material.

Germline V gives CDR1 MDHEN, CDR2 SYDVKM. CDR3 length: 14 amino acids. V was cut by 3 bases and J by 0 bases, with 8 bases left in between. As handled by the study authors: Nucleated cell counts were estimated from reference gene primer amplification. The table came from immunoSEQ multiplex PCR; TCRdb's copy has only in-frame clones and leaves some out. V, J and clone size are those of that table, while D and trimming were read from the DNA. The table lists around 310,000 clones, around 90% of them singletons. This clonotype originated in a woman aged 40-49 years with COVID-19, enrolled during active disease. V is TRBV28 and J is TRBJ1-1; D gene unclear. The sample taken for sequencing was peripheral blood. CDR3 region: CASSFGHLNTEAFF. The DNA of the CDR3 is TGTGCCAGCAGTTTTGGGCACCTGAACACTGAAGCTTTCTTT. The entire variable domain, with the rest obtained from reference TRBV28 and TRBJ1-1, is as follows: DVKVTQSSRYLVKRTGEKVFLECVQDMDHENMFWYRQDPGLGLRLIYFSYDVKMKEKGDIPEGYSVSREKKERFSLILESASTNQTSMYLCASSFGHLNTEAFFGQGTRLTVV.